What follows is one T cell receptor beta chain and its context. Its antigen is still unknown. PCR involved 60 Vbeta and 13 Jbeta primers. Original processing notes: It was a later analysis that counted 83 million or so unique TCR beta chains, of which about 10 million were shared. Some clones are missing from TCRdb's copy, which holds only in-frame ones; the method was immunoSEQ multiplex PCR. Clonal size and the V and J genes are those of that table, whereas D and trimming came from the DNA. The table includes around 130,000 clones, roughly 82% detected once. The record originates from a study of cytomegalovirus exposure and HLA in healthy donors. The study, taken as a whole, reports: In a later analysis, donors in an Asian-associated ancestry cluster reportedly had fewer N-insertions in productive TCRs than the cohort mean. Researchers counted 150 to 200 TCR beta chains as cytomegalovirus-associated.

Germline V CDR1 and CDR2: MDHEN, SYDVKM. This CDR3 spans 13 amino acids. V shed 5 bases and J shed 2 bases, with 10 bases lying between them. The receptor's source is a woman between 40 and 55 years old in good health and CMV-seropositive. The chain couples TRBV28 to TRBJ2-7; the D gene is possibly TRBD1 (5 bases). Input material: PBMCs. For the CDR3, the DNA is TGTGCCAGCAGTGGGGCCCTCCCCTACGAGCAGTACTTC. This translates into CASSGALPYEQYF.